Listed here are 9 T cell receptor beta chains from one sample, sequenced in a study of T cell changes during pregnancy in multiple sclerosis. Generated by immunoSEQ multiplex PCR, the TCRdb table keeps only in-frame clones and is missing some. The profile shows around 80,000 clones, about 90% of them singletons. The source was peripheral blood, collected before pregnancy. The origin of the receptors is a female donor with multiple sclerosis, enrolled in a pregnancy study.

The chain uses TRBV6-1 and TRBJ2-3, with unresolved D. Germline CDR1 and CDR2: MNHNS and SASEGT. The CDR3 is 13 residues long. Trimming cost V 0 bases and J 6 bases, with 7 bases left between them. CDR3 residues: CASSEASVDTQYF. As DNA, the CDR3 is TGTGCCAGCAGTGAAGCTTCGGTGGATACGCAGTATTTT.

The V gene is TRBV20-1, the J gene TRBJ2-3; perhaps TRBD2 as D (5 bases). CDR1 is DFQATT, CDR2 SNEGSKA, per germline (reference sequence). V was cut by 7 bases and J by 6 bases, with 11 bases left in between. The CDR3 consists of 11 residues. The CDR3 coding sequence is TGCAGTGTTGACTACCGGGATACGCAGTATTTT. Protein sequence: CSVDYRDTQYF.

The chain has TRBV4-2 and TRBJ2-1; a possible D gene is TRBD2 (5 bases). The CDR3 has 17 amino acids. Between the trimmed V and J ends, which lost 0 bases and 0 bases, there was a span of 12 bases. Germline CDR1 is LGHNA and CDR2 is YNFKEQ. The CDR3 sequence is CASSQERGPSSYNEQFF. The CDR3 DNA is TGTGCCAGCAGCCAAGAACGCGGGCCAAGCTCCTACAATGAGCAGTTCTTC.

The CDR3 is CASSTQGSTNEKLFF. The DNA of the CDR3 is TGTGCCAGCAGTACCCAGGGGTCCACTAATGAAAAACTGTTTTTT. The V and J genes are TRBV28 and TRBJ1-4, with D tentatively TRBD1 (6 bases). CDR3 length equals 15 residues. The V end was cut by 5 bases, the J end by 2 bases, with 12 bases between. The V gene's germline CDR1 is MDHEN and CDR2 SYDVKM.

The chain carries TRBV7-8 and TRBJ1-2; no definite D call. V lost 1 base to trimming and J lost 7 bases, with 10 bases between them. The CDR3 totals 13 residues. Germline V gene sequence: CDR1 SGHVS, CDR2 FQNEAQ. The CDR3: CASSLGSGSGYTF. For the CDR3, the DNA is TGTGCCAGCAGCTTAGGATCGGGATCTGGCTACACCTTC.

About this clone: Other nucleotide sequences from this sample produce the same CDR3. The V gene is TRBV4-1, the J gene TRBJ2-7; tentatively, D is TRBD1 (5 bases). Trimming cost V 0 bases and J 2 bases, with 11 bases left between them. The CDR3 runs to 15 residues. Germline V gene data show CDR1 as MGHRA and CDR2 as YSYEKL. The CDR3 region is CASSQDPDTTYEQYF. CDR3 DNA: TGCGCCAGCAGCCAAGATCCGGACACTACCTACGAGCAGTACTTC.

As regards this clone: One junction end does not reproduce the germline sequence, and a read error may be involved. The rearrangement links TRBV28 to TRBJ2-7; D is possibly TRBD2 (6 bases). The CDR3 is made up of 13 amino acids. The germline gives CDR1 MDHEN, CDR2 SYDVKM. This CDR3 is CASSLTGGAELDF. The CDR3, as DNA: TGTGCCAGCAGTTTAACCGGAGGGGCCGAGTTGGACTTC.

The rearrangement uses TRBV19 and TRBJ2-3; TRBD2 aligns across 8 bases. The CDR3 loop spans 13 amino acids. Per the germline V gene, CDR1 is LNHDA and CDR2 is SQIVND (reference sequence). The V segment lost 4 bases and the J segment 4 bases; nucleotides outside the gene matches: 1. CDR3 residues: CASSTAGADTQYF. For the CDR3, the DNA is TGTGCCAGTAGTACAGCGGGGGCAGATACGCAGTATTTT.

The chain has TRBV6-5 and TRBJ2-3; 9 nucleotides match TRBD2. The CDR3 is made up of 15 amino acids. Germline V gene sequence: CDR1 MNHEY, CDR2 SVGAGI. The V gene end was trimmed by 6 bases and the J gene end by 5 bases; junction bases not matched to a gene: 9. The CDR3 is CASSYIAGVGDTQYF. The DNA of the CDR3 is TGTGCCAGCAGCTATATAGCGGGAGTAGGAGATACGCAGTATTTT.